Each of the 14 T cell receptor beta chains below was sequenced from the same sample in a study of early T cells in non-severe SARS-CoV-2 infection. TCRdb independently ran MiXCR on the 5' RACE reads; one entry per CDR3 protein. The sample lists fewer than 35,000 distinct CDR3 sequences; 5% to 6% were seen once. The sequenced material came from whole blood. These receptors were taken from an adult who was a healthcare worker with PCR-confirmed SARS-CoV-2 infection or an uninfected control (not recorded which).

The chain links TRBV3-1 to TRBJ2-1; tentatively, D is TRBD2 (6 bases). V gave up 8 bases and J gave up 9 bases, with 17 bases separating them. Germline lookup yields CDR1 LGHDT and CDR2 YNNKEL (reference sequence). The CDR3 runs 13 residues. The CDR3, as DNA: TGTGCCAGCTTGCGGGACCCCGGGGGTGAGCAGTTCTTC. Its translation is CASLRDPGGEQFF.

This clonotype was recorded at least ten times. The rearrangement uses TRBV10-3 and TRBJ2-5, with 10 nucleotides matching TRBD1. Unmatched junction bases numbered 6, after V lost 10 bases and J lost 1 base. The CDR3 is made up of 14 amino acids. CDR1 ENHRY and CDR2 SYGVKD come from the germline V gene. In DNA, the CDR3 is TGTGCCACCGGCGACAGGGGGCCCCAAGAGACCCAGTACTTC. Its translation: CATGDRGPQETQYF.

This clonotype was seen repeatedly, ten times or more. This rearrangement joins TRBV7-3 to TRBJ2-4; 8 positions match TRBD1. Trimming cost V 1 base and J 3 bases; bases outside gene matches: 5. Per the germline V gene, CDR1 is SGHTA and CDR2 is FQGTGA. The CDR3 extends over 16 amino acids. The CDR3 bases are TGTGCCAGCAGCTTAAACCCGACAGGGGACAAAAACATTCAGTACTTC. Its protein product is CASSLNPTGDKNIQYF.

This clonotype has just a few counts. The J gene is TRBJ2-2, the V gene TRBV12-3 or TRBV12-4; no definite D call. V lost 1 base and J lost 5, with 5 bases in between. The CDR3 contains 13 residues. The CDR3 loop reads CASSLVWTGELFF. CDR3 nucleotides: TGTGCCAGCAGTTTAGTATGGACCGGGGAGCTGTTTTTT.

This clonotype was seen at least ten times. This chain connects TRBV2 to TRBJ1-1, with D possibly being TRBD1 (6 bases). V was clipped by 5 bases and J by 3 bases, with 13 bases between them. Looked up from germline, CDR1 is SNHLY and CDR2 is FYNNEI. The CDR3 is made up of 14 amino acids. The CDR3 DNA reads as TGTGCCAGCAGTTACAGGGAAAGGGACACTGAAGCTTTCTTT. This translates into CASSYRERDTEAFF.

The chain joins TRBV6-6 to TRBJ1-5; 8 bases match TRBD1. CDR1 MNHNY and CDR2 SVGAGI come from the germline V gene (reference sequence). This CDR3 is built from 15 residues. V shed 7 bases, J shed 6 bases, and the junction held 11 bases outside the gene matches. CDR3 protein: CASTLTQGAGQPQHF. In DNA, the CDR3 is TGTGCCAGCACCTTGACCCAGGGGGCTGGTCAGCCCCAGCATTTT.

The chain couples TRBV5-6 to TRBJ2-1; D remains ambiguous. The germline V and J ends were trimmed by 4 bases and 5 bases, with 7 bases remaining between them. CDR1 SGHDT and CDR2 YYEEEE come from the germline V gene. The CDR3 consists of 12 residues. CDR3: CASSKVNNEQFF. For the CDR3, the DNA is TGTGCCAGCAGCAAGGTAAACAATGAGCAGTTCTTC.

This clonotype was recorded a few times. The V and J genes are TRBV7-9 and TRBJ2-7; no clear D. CDR1 is SEHNR and CDR2 is FQNEAQ in the germline V gene (reference sequence). The CDR3 runs to 13 residues. V was cut by 2 bases and J by 3 bases, with 8 bases left in between. The CDR3 region has the DNA TGTGCCAGCAGCTTACTCGGGCGCTACGAGCAGTACTTC. Its translation is CASSLLGRYEQYF.

This clonotype was counted a few times. The V gene is TRBV28, the J gene TRBJ2-4; tentatively, D is TRBD2 (5 bases). Germline-derived CDR1 and CDR2 are MDHEN and SYDVKM. This CDR3 has 12 residues. V shed 8 bases and J shed 8 bases, with 13 bases lying between them. The CDR3 coding sequence is TGTGCCAGCGACGACGGGGAGTACATTCAGTACTTC. This encodes CASDDGEYIQYF.

This clonotype appeared many times. The J gene is TRBJ1-4, the V gene TRBV6-1; the D gene is possibly TRBD1 (6 bases). Trimming took 5 bases from V and 8 from J, leaving 33 bases between them. The V gene's germline CDR1 is MNHNS and CDR2 SASEGT. This CDR3 spans 20 amino acids. CDR3 coding DNA: TGTGCCAGCAGTAAAAGGGGAAAGGCAACCGACAGGTCCTTACGCGAAAAACTGTTTTTT. Encoded protein: CASSKRGKATDRSLREKLFF.

The V and J genes are TRBV5-6 and TRBJ1-2, with D possibly matching TRBD1 (6 bases). Germline values: CDR1 SGHDT, CDR2 YYEEEE. Deletions cut 3 bases from V and 2 bases from J, with 14 bases between. The CDR3 spans 15 residues. CDR3 in amino acids: CASSWRSGANYGYTF. The CDR3 DNA follows: TGTGCCAGCAGCTGGAGGTCGGGGGCCAACTATGGCTACACCTTC.

This chain joins TRBV21-1 and TRBJ2-1; the tabulated D call, TRBD2, remains unverified against the DNA. TRBV21-1 is assigned pseudogene status. The length of the CDR3 is 15 residues. The CDR3, as DNA: TGTGCCAGCATCCCCGGGACTAGCGGCCACAATGAGCAGTTCTTC. Protein sequence: CASIPGTSGHNEQFF.

This clonotype was counted between two and nine times. The J gene is TRBJ2-1, the V gene TRBV7-9; unclear D gene. Deletions cut 1 base from V and 9 bases from J, with 4 bases between. CDR1 and CDR2 from the germline V gene are SEHNR and FQNEAQ (reference sequence). CDR3 length equals 11 residues. The chain's CDR3 is CASSLGVEQFF. The CDR3 DNA reads TGTGCCAGCAGCTTAGGGGTTGAGCAGTTCTTC.

This clonotype appeared a few times. This chain joins TRBV20-1 and TRBJ2-5; no definite D call. This CDR3 spans 13 amino acids. V lost 6 bases, J lost 2 bases, and 13 bases lay in between. Germline V gives CDR1 DFQATT, CDR2 SNEGSKA (reference sequence). The CDR3 DNA reads as TGCAGTGCAAATATGGTCCGTCAAGAGACCCAGTACTTC. Translated: CSANMVRQETQYF.